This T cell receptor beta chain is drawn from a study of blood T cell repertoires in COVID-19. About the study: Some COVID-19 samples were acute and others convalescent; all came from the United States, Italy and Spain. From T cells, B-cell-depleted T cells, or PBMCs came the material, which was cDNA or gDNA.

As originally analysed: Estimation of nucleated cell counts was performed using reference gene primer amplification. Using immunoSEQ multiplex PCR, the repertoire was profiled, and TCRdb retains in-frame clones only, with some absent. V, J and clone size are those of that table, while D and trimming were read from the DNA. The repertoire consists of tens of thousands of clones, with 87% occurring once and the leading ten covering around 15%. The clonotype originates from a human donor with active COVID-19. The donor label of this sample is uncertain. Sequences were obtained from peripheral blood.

This chain's CDR3 is CASSPLAGGFSYEQYF. In DNA form, the CDR3 reads TGTGCCAGCAGTCCGCTAGCGGGGGGGTTCTCCTACGAGCAGTACTTC. The chain is built from TRBV14 and TRBJ2-7; 12 bases align to TRBD2. There are 16 residues in the CDR3. Germline CDR1 is SGHDN and CDR2 is FVKESK. Unmatched junction bases numbered 6, after V lost 6 bases and J lost 0 bases.